This T cell receptor beta chain originates from a study of shared clonotypes between healthy human individuals. Libraries were prepared by immunoSEQ multiplex PCR; TCRdb keeps only in-frame clonotypes and omits some of them. The repertoire holds over a million clones, roughly 96% seen once, with about 1.2% in the top ten. Trimming cost V 2 bases and J 4 bases, with 9 bases left between them. This CDR3 contains 13 residues. In germline, CDR1 is MNHEY, CDR2 SVGAGI. The V gene is TRBV6-5, the J gene TRBJ2-7; a possible D gene is TRBD1 (6 bases). This sequence originates from a man younger than 45 in good health. What was sequenced was naive CD4+ T cells sorted from blood. As to subset: CD45RA+ positively selected. The CDR3 protein is CASSYGTKYEQYF. CDR3 coding DNA: TGTGCCAGCAGTTACGGGACAAAATACGAGCAGTACTTC.